This passage covers 5 T cell receptor beta chains from one sample sequenced in a study of cytomegalovirus exposure and HLA in healthy donors. PCR involved 60 Vbeta and 13 Jbeta primers. Sequencing was performed with immunoSEQ multiplex PCR; in TCRdb, only in-frame clones are kept and a portion is missing. The table records some 150,000 clones, around 84% of them present only once. The source material was PBMCs. These receptors were collected from a boy aged 2 to 10 in good health and CMV-seronegative.

The chain links TRBV28 to TRBJ2-1; possible D gene TRBD2, 5 bases. Germline V CDR1 and CDR2: MDHEN, SYDVKM. The ends were cut back, 7 bases at V and 5 bases at J, with 15 bases in the middle. This CDR3 spans 14 amino acids. CDR3: CASIYRGIHNEQFF. The CDR3 DNA follows: TGTGCCAGCATCTATCGGGGTATCCACAATGAGCAGTTCTTC.

This clone was recorded a few times. The J gene is TRBJ1-6, the V gene TRBV9; 7 bases map to TRBD1. The CDR3 length is 16 residues. J lost 0 bases, V lost 4 bases, and 4 bases had no gene match. Germline V gives CDR1 SGDLS, CDR2 YYNGEE. The CDR3 reads CASSPQGSSYNSPLHF. The CDR3, as DNA: TGTGCCAGCAGCCCACAGGGGAGCTCCTATAATTCACCCCTCCACTTT.

This clone has just one count. The J gene is TRBJ1-2, the V gene TRBV10-3; 7 bases map to TRBD1. V lost 0 bases to trimming and J lost 6 bases; unmatched junction nucleotides: 7. CDR3 length: 15 amino acids. Germline loops: CDR1 ENHRY, CDR2 SYGVKD. The CDR3 DNA reads as TGTGCCATCAGTGAGTCTTTTGAGGGGGCGGATGGCTACACCTTC. This encodes CAISESFEGADGYTF.

The rearrangement links TRBV15 to TRBJ1-2; D ambiguous. Trimming removed 3 bases at V and 4 bases at J, with 9 bases between. The CDR3 has 13 residues. Germline lookup yields CDR1 LNHNV and CDR2 YYDKDF (reference sequence). The CDR3 here is CATSRLRGYGYTF. In DNA form, the CDR3 reads TGTGCCACCAGCAGGTTGCGGGGCTATGGCTACACCTTC.

The rearrangement uses TRBV13 and TRBJ1-1; D remains ambiguous. Germline assignment: CDR1 PRHDT and CDR2 FYEKMQ (reference sequence). The germline V and J ends were trimmed by 3 bases and 0 bases, with 11 bases remaining between them. This CDR3 comprises 15 residues. The CDR3, as DNA: TGTGCCAGCAGCTTGGGAGGTTACATGAACACTGAAGCTTTCTTT. Translation gives CASSLGGYMNTEAFF.